The sequence of this T cell receptor beta chain was determined in a study of tumor-infiltrating lymphocytes in primary liver carcinoma. In the study overall: Resection treated the patients' primary liver carcinoma.

This clonotype is classed as medium-sized. A primer matching the constant region was used to make TCR beta cDNA from 450 to 550 ng of total RNA. Employing slightly modified ARM-PCR, three nested multiplex PCR rounds were run, and these gave rise to the TCR beta libraries. Amplification in the first two PCR rounds was performed using TRBV1-TRBV30 forward primers and a C-beta reverse primer for 10 cycles each. TCRdb used MiXCR to reprocess the multiplex PCR reads, holding one entry per CDR3 protein. The sample lists roughly 330,000 distinct CDR3 sequences, about 65% occurring once. In addition to blood RNA drawn from unsorted whole blood, germline DNA was extracted. The CDR3 sequence is 12 residues long. The germline V gene encodes CDR1 SGHAT and CDR2 FQNNGV. V was trimmed by 1 base and J by 6 bases, leaving 3 bases between them.

The TCR comes from a man aged 40-49 years with primary liver carcinoma and hepatitis B virus infection. J is TRBJ2-2 and V is TRBV11-2; D remains ambiguous. The sequenced material came from peripheral blood. CDR3 coding DNA: TGTGCCAGCAGCTTAGCCTCCGGGGAGCTGTTTTTT. Translation gives CASSLASGELFF.